This TCR beta chain was recorded in a study of high-grade serous ovarian cancer treatment subgroups. The wider study: Samples averaged 14,192 reads and roughly 7,500 unique TCR beta rearrangements. Study results and limitations: TCR relatedness rose with neoantigen level and trended with mutation load. Tumors within one patient showed repertoire similarity of about 0.1 to 0.8.

On this clone: Its antigen is not known.

Clones were sequenced by immunoSEQ multiplex PCR, and TCRdb holds only the in-frame ones, with some missing. The table records approximately 4,500 clones, over 55% of them present only once. The tumor samples were collected prior to definitive surgery or chemotherapy. This CDR3 has 14 amino acids. Germline CDR1 MDHEN, CDR2 SYDVKM. The V end lost 1 base, the J end lost 6 bases, and 12 bases lay between the germline ends. The clonotype was recovered from a human donor with high-grade serous ovarian cancer. The chain uses TRBV28 and TRBJ1-2, with D maybe TRBD1 (6 bases). The material sequenced was tumor tissue. CDR3 sequence: CASSLSGVLDGYTF. CDR3 bases: TGTGCCAGCAGTTTATCAGGGGTCTTGGATGGCTACACCTTC.